Listed here are 10 T cell receptor beta chains from one sample, sequenced in a study of blood T cell repertoires in COVID-19. Some clones are missing from TCRdb's copy, which holds only in-frame ones; the method was immunoSEQ multiplex PCR. The sample has about 50,000 clones; 75% to 85% are singletons. Sequencing was performed on peripheral blood. Receptors originate from a man aged 40-55 years with acute or convalescent COVID-19.

This clone was detected a few times. V gene TRBV18 combines with J gene TRBJ2-3, with 10 bases aligning to TRBD2. V was clipped by 2 bases and J by 4 bases; unmatched bases: 9. Per germline, CDR1 KGHSH and CDR2 LQKENI. The CDR3 covers 17 residues. The CDR3 spells CASSPITSGVESDTQYF. The DNA for the CDR3 is TGTGCCAGCTCACCAATCACTAGCGGGGTCGAATCAGATACGCAGTATTTT.

This rearrangement joins TRBV11-2 to TRBJ2-3; D not certain. CDR1 is SGHAT, CDR2 FQNNGV, per germline. Trimming removed 1 base from V and 6 bases from J, with 8 bases in between. The CDR3 spans 13 residues. This CDR3 is CASSLGVGDTQYF. The CDR3 DNA is TGTGCCAGCAGCTTAGGGGTCGGGGATACGCAGTATTTT.

The chain carries TRBV5-1 and TRBJ2-7; the match to TRBD2 covers 11 bases. V lost 4 bases, J lost 3 bases, and 3 bases stayed unmatched. The CDR3 spans 14 residues. Germline V gene data show CDR1 as SGHRS and CDR2 as YFSETQ. CDR3 DNA: TGCGCCAGCAGCCCCGGGACTAGCGGCTACGAGCAGTACTTC. Its protein product is CASSPGTSGYEQYF.

The chain carries TRBV5-1 and TRBJ2-7; 7 bases line up with TRBD1. The germline CDR1 and CDR2 sequences are SGHRS and YFSETQ. Trimming cost V 3 bases and J 2 bases; bases outside gene matches: 5. The CDR3 is 14 amino acids. CDR3 nucleotides: TGCGCCAGCAGCTCCCAGGGACAGACCTACGAGCAGTACTTC. It specifies CASSSQGQTYEQYF.

This chain links TRBV18 with TRBJ1-2; a weak D match, TRBD1 (6 bases). The CDR3 has 14 amino acids. The V end was cut by 2 bases, the J end by 7 bases, with 14 bases between. Germline-derived CDR1 and CDR2 are KGHSH and LQKENI. The CDR3 DNA reads as TGTGCCAGCTCACCAAAGGCAGGGGATACTGGCTACACCTTC. It encodes CASSPKAGDTGYTF.

V gene TRBV19 combines with J gene TRBJ1-2; no reliable D call. Germline V gene sequence: CDR1 LNHDA, CDR2 SQIVND (reference sequence). The length of the CDR3 is 13 residues. Trimming took 4 bases from V and 4 from J, leaving 10 bases between them. CDR3 DNA sequence: TGTGCCAGTAGTACCCTCGAGGTCTATGGCTACACCTTC. This codes for CASSTLEVYGYTF.

V usage is TRBV14 and J usage is TRBJ2-6, with D possibly TRBD1 on 6 matching bases. The CDR3 runs to 19 residues. V was shortened by 3 bases and J by 0 bases, with 18 bases between the two germline ends. Per germline, CDR1 SGHDN and CDR2 FVKESK. The CDR3 reads CASSHVQGWGSSGANVLTF. CDR3 sequence (DNA): TGTGCCAGCAGCCACGTACAGGGTTGGGGAAGCTCTGGGGCCAACGTCCTGACTTTC. The whole variable domain, remainder taken from reference TRBV14 and TRBJ2-6, is EAGVTQFPSHSVIEKGQTVTLRCDPISGHDNLYWYRRVMGKEIKFLLHFVKESKQDESGMPNNRFLAERTGGTYSTLKVQPAELEDSGVYFCASSHVQGWGSSGANVLTFGAGSRLTVL.

This clone was recorded only once. This chain joins TRBV6-5 and TRBJ2-2; TRBD1 is a possible D gene (6 bases). V gave up 7 bases and J gave up 7 bases, with 19 bases separating them. From germline, CDR1 is MNHEY and CDR2 SVGAGI. The CDR3 is 15 residues long. CDR3 protein: CASKAQAGVNGELFF. The CDR3 nucleotides read TGTGCCAGCAAGGCGCAGGCAGGGGTTAACGGGGAGCTGTTTTTT.

The rearrangement joins TRBV6-6 to TRBJ1-1, with D possibly matching TRBD1 (6 bases). Per the germline V gene, CDR1 is MNHNY and CDR2 is SVGAGI (reference sequence). V lost 5 bases and J 3 bases, leaving 16 bases between the germline ends. The CDR3 covers 15 residues. The CDR3 nucleotides are TGTGCCAGCAGTAATCCACAGGGCGTGGACACTGAAGCTTTCTTT. As protein: CASSNPQGVDTEAFF.

CDR3 DNA sequence: TGTGCCAGCAGAGTCAGAAGTGAGCAGTTCTTC. The encoded protein is CASRVRSEQFF. The chain combines TRBV2 with TRBJ2-1; D uncertain. The V and J ends lost 6 bases and 9 bases respectively, with 9 bases between them. Germline V gene data show CDR1 as SNHLY and CDR2 as FYNNEI. The CDR3 totals 11 residues.